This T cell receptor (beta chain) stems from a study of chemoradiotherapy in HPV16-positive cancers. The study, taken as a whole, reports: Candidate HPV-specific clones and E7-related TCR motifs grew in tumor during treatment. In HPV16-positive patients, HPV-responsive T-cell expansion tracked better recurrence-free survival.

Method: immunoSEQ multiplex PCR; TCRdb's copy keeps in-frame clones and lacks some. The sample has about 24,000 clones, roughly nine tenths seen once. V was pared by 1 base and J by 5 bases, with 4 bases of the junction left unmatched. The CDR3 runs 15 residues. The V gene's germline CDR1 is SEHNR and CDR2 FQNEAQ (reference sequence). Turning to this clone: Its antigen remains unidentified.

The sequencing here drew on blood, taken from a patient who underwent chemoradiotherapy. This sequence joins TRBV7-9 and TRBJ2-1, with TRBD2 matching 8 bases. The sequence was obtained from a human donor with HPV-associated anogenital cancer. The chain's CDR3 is CASSLGGGLNNEQFF. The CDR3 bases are TGTGCCAGCAGCTTAGGCGGGGGGTTGAACAATGAGCAGTTCTTC.